This entry features one TCR beta chain sequence. A single count supports this clone. The antigen it recognizes is unknown. Base qualities are not recorded, but no much larger clone differs from it by a single base. The immunoSEQ Assay, a bias-controlled multiplex PCR, was used to amplify TCRbeta CDR3 regions from genomic DNA. The original methods were these. Within the assay, amplification of reference gene primers was used to estimate how many nucleated cells each sample contained. To quantify the absolute abundance of each unique TCRbeta CDR3 rearrangement, sequence reads were collapsed and filtered. For each sample, productive Simpson clonality was calculated as the square root of Simpson's diversity index over productive rearrangements. This immuneACCESS table, as held by TCRdb, lists in-frame sequences with V and J called but not all clones. Of the missing ones, under half trace to an unresolved V gene in checked studies; the others have no known cause. The V and J calls and the clone size are those of that table, but D and trimming were determined from the DNA. The sample data list 300,000 to 400,000 clones, and 87% of these were observed just once. The top ten constitute about 6.3% of the sample.

The entry originates in a study of blood T cell repertoires in COVID-19 (TCRdb year 2020). General notes on the study: Collaborator samples came from the United States, Italy and Spain and covered acute and convalescent phases of COVID-19. The prospective study material was composed of cDNA or gDNA derived from T cells, B-cell-depleted T cells, or PBMCs. Where available, HLA class I and class II types were obtained from metadata supplied by the sample provider rather than from assay-based typing. Deeply sampled blood TCRbeta repertoires from subjects exposed to, actively infected with, or recovered from COVID-19 were included in the dataset. The sample metadata nearly always contained a de-identified subject ID, COVID-19 status, age in years and sex. A freely available public database, intended as a resource for researchers studying the immune response to SARS-CoV-2, is where the repertoires were released. The samples were drawn from the first 160 participants of the ongoing ImmuneRACE study and from 1,254 subjects provided by 6 global collaborators. Study-level results and caveats: How much clinical and demographic metadata was included differed by source and by participant, and the metadata was provided uncurated.

From the germline V gene, CDR1 is LGHNA and CDR2 is YSLEER. Trimming removed 0 bases from V and 6 bases from J, leaving 14 bases between the germline ends. The CDR3, from cysteine to phenylalanine, totals 15 residues. Just the 45-base CDR3 DNA is kept, in frame starting at base 1. One collaborating source in Seattle enrolled patients while the patients were actively infected and followed the patients over time throughout the course of disease. Each collaborating institution followed its own protocols to collect whole blood in K2EDTA tubes. Collaborator samples were shipped for TCRbeta analysis as frozen whole blood, isolated PBMCs, or DNA extracted from either sample type.

Sequencing input: peripheral blood. This receptor was identified in a woman aged 45-65 years with COVID-19, enrolled during active disease. The V gene is TRBV4-3 and the J gene is TRBJ1-2; the D gene lacks a confident call. The nucleotide sequence reads TGCGCCAGCAGCCAAGACCCGACGGGTGCCCATGGCTACACCTTC. The translation is CASSQDPTGAHGYTF.